Following are 32 T cell receptor beta chains from one sample sequenced in a study of a mutant IDH1 vaccine in newly diagnosed glioma. Time point denoted: week 47, end of study. Every vaccine dose comprised 300 ug of mutant IDH1 20-mer peptide plus topical imiquimod. No antigen has been identified for these receptors. Repertoires were generated with immunoSEQ multiplex PCR, while TCRdb's copy carries only in-frame clones and drops some. The table has tens of thousands of clones, approximately 90% seen once; the top ten hold approximately 12%. Material: PBMCs, obtained from a glioma patient whose treatment included an IDH1 peptide vaccine. The source is a woman aged 30 to 39 with glioma.

V and J are TRBV6-1 and TRBJ1-1; maybe TRBD1 (5 bases). This CDR3 has 14 residues. V was pared by 3 bases and J by 0 bases, with 8 bases between. Germline V gene lookup returns CDR1 MNHNS and CDR2 SASEGT. The CDR3 DNA follows: TGTGCCAGCAGTGAGGCGACAGTGAACACTGAAGCTTTCTTT. Protein product: CASSEATVNTEAFF.

V gene TRBV30 combines with J gene TRBJ1-2, with 7 bases identical to TRBD1. This CDR3 comprises 15 residues. Germline-derived CDR1 and CDR2 are GTSNPN and SVGIG (reference sequence). The J segment lost 0 bases and the V segment lost 5 bases, leaving 9 bases of the junction unmatched. The CDR3 reads CAWGFRDRPNYGYTF. CDR3 DNA: TGTGCCTGGGGGTTCAGGGACAGACCTAACTATGGCTACACCTTC.

The chain employs TRBV19 and TRBJ2-1, with 8 bases matching TRBD2. The V gene end was trimmed by 7 bases and the J gene end by 5 bases; junction bases not matched to a gene: 10. Germline V gene lookup returns CDR1 LNHDA and CDR2 SQIVND (reference sequence). The CDR3 is made up of 15 amino acids. The CDR3 DNA reads TGTGCCAGTACCAATTCGGCGGGGGGCCACAATGAGCAGTTCTTC. Protein product: CASTNSAGGHNEQFF.

The J gene is TRBJ1-1, the V gene TRBV5-5, with 8 bases aligning to TRBD1. J lost 4 bases, V lost 3 bases, and 8 bases had no gene match. CDR1 is SGHKS and CDR2 is YYEKEE in the germline V gene (reference sequence). The CDR3 runs to 15 residues. This CDR3 is CASSWVDRVATEAFF. CDR3 in DNA: TGTGCCAGCAGCTGGGTGGACAGGGTAGCCACTGAAGCTTTCTTT.

This clone is large (0.1 to 1%) by share. V gene TRBV6-1 combines with J gene TRBJ1-2, with D tentatively TRBD1 (6 bases). Germline-derived CDR1 and CDR2 are MNHNS and SASEGT. CDR3 length: 14 residues. Trimming stripped 7 bases from V and 3 bases from J, with 15 bases between. The CDR3, as DNA: TGTGCCAGCACCCTAGGGGGGACTTACTATGGCTACACCTTC. It specifies CASTLGGTYYGYTF.

This clone has only a few counts. The chain uses TRBV4-1 and TRBJ1-2, with 9 bases fitting TRBD1. J lost 5 bases, V lost 2 bases, and 9 bases had no gene match. The CDR3 is made up of 16 amino acids. Per the germline V gene, CDR1 is MGHRA and CDR2 is YSYEKL. The CDR3 spells CASSQPGTGYGYGYTF. The CDR3 DNA follows: TGCGCCAGCAGCCAACCCGGGACAGGGTATGGGTATGGCTACACCTTC.

The rearrangement links TRBV4-3 to TRBJ1-6; D is undetermined. Germline lookup yields CDR1 LGHNA and CDR2 YSLEER. Trimming took off 0 bases at V and 6 bases at J, with 18 bases between the two ends. The CDR3 extends over 18 amino acids. This chain's CDR3 is CASSQEILQPTSNSPLHF. CDR3 nucleotides: TGCGCCAGCAGCCAAGAAATCCTGCAGCCTACTTCTAATTCACCCCTCCACTTT.

V and J are TRBV27 and TRBJ1-6; D ambiguous. Germline V gene data show CDR1 as MNHEY and CDR2 as SMNVEV (reference sequence). V dropped 3 bases and J dropped 0 bases, with 12 bases sitting between them. This CDR3 comprises 17 residues. This chain's CDR3 is CASSLSPGSSYNSPLHF. The CDR3 bases are TGTGCCAGCAGTTTGTCCCCGGGGAGCTCCTATAATTCACCCCTCCACTTT.

The chain has TRBV6-1 and TRBJ2-3; 8 nucleotides align to TRBD2. The CDR3 extends over 13 amino acids. The V gene's germline CDR1 is MNHNS and CDR2 SASEGT. With 6 bases clipped from V and 1 base from J, the junction kept 0 bases outside the gene matches. The CDR3 nucleotides read TGTGCCAGCAGGACTAGCGGCACAGATACGCAGTATTTT. It yields the protein CASRTSGTDTQYF.

The rearrangement uses TRBV5-4 and TRBJ1-1; D gene uncertain. This CDR3 comprises 11 residues. CDR1 SGHNT and CDR2 YYREEE come from the germline V gene (reference sequence). Trimming took 7 bases from V and 1 from J, leaving 5 bases between them. DNA of the CDR3: TGTGCCAGCCAAGGGAACACTGAAGCTTTCTTT. It is translated as CASQGNTEAFF.

The chain uses TRBV7-7 and TRBJ2-5; 10 bases fit TRBD1. V was clipped by 7 bases and J by 5 bases; unmatched bases: 10. The CDR3 spans 15 residues. Per germline, CDR1 SSHAT and CDR2 FNYEAQ (reference sequence). For the CDR3, the DNA is TGTGCCAGCACCGTGGGGACAGGGGTCTTGGAGACCCAGTACTTC. Amino acids: CASTVGTGVLETQYF.

The chain is built from TRBV6-1 and TRBJ2-1; no clear D gene. The CDR3 sequence is 16 residues long. Germline CDR1 is MNHNS and CDR2 is SASEGT. V was pared by 2 bases and J by 0 bases, with 11 bases between. The CDR3 DNA follows: TGTGCCAGCAGTGAATTTCCCCTAAGCTCCTACAATGAGCAGTTCTTC. Protein sequence: CASSEFPLSSYNEQFF.

The chain joins TRBV7-2 to TRBJ1-2, with D uncertain. V was clipped by 5 bases and J by 4 bases, with 11 bases between them. The CDR3 covers 13 residues. The germline CDR1 and CDR2 sequences are SGHTA and FQGNSA. Here the CDR3 reads CASSKDFSYGYTF. DNA of the CDR3: TGTGCCAGCAGCAAGGACTTTTCCTATGGCTACACCTTC. Drawing the rest from reference TRBV7-2 and TRBJ1-2, the complete variable domain is GAGVSQSPSNKVTEKGKDVELRCDPISGHTALYWYRQSLGQGLEFLIYFQGNSAPDKSGLPSDRFSAERTGGSVSTLTIQRTQQEDSAVYLCASSKDFSYGYTFGSGTRLTVV.

The chain uses TRBV7-9 and TRBJ1-6; D is possibly TRBD1 (5 bases). The CDR3 contains 12 residues. V lost 5 bases and J 18 bases, leaving 17 bases between the germline ends. CDR1 and CDR2 (germline): SEHNR, FQNEAQ (reference sequence). This chain's CDR3 is CASSTGALPPHF. The CDR3 region has the DNA TGTGCCAGCAGCACCGGGGCCTTGCCTCCCCACTTT. Filled out from reference TRBV7-9 and TRBJ1-6, the complete variable domain reads DTGVSQNPRHKITKRGQNVTFRCDPISEHNRLYWYRQTLGQGPEFLTYFQNEAQLEKSRLLSDRFSAERPKGSFSTLEIQRTEQGDSAMYLCASSTGALPPHFGNGTRLTVT.

This chain uses TRBV9 with TRBJ2-6; D unclear. The V gene's germline CDR1 is SGDLS and CDR2 YYNGEE. Trimming removed 0 bases at V and 2 bases at J, with 6 bases between. The CDR3 contains 15 residues. CDR3 sequence reads: CASSVAGTGANVLTF. The CDR3 DNA is TGTGCCAGCAGCGTAGCGGGTACTGGGGCCAACGTCCTGACTTTC.

The J gene is TRBJ2-5, the V gene TRBV20-1, with a tentative D call TRBD2 (6 bases). The germline gives CDR1 DFQATT, CDR2 SNEGSKA (reference sequence). The CDR3 length is 11 residues. V was clipped by 5 bases and J by 5 bases, with 9 bases between them. The CDR3: CSAEEGETQYF. The CDR3 bases are TGCAGTGCTGAGGAGGGGGAGACCCAGTACTTC.

The chain has TRBV5-4 and TRBJ2-7, with TRBD1 matching over 12 bases. The CDR3 length is 15 residues. Germline trimming cut 4 bases from V and 7 bases from J; bases unmatched to any gene: 9. Germline-derived CDR1 and CDR2 are SGHNT and YYREEE (reference sequence). CDR3 sequence reads: CASSQPGQGAKEQYF. The DNA for the CDR3 is TGTGCCAGCAGCCAACCGGGACAGGGGGCGAAGGAGCAGTACTTC.

This clone was detected only once. This chain joins TRBV10-3 and TRBJ1-5; tentatively, D is TRBD1 (6 bases). Trimming cost V 6 bases and J 4 bases, with 10 bases left between them. The CDR3 is 13 amino acids. CDR1 is ENHRY and CDR2 is SYGVKD in the germline V gene. The CDR3 here is CAISPDRNQPQHF. The DNA of the CDR3 is TGTGCCATCAGCCCGGACAGAAATCAGCCCCAGCATTTT.

V and J are TRBV4-1 and TRBJ2-2, with D hard to call. From germline, CDR1 is MGHRA and CDR2 YSYEKL. The CDR3 contains 14 residues. V was clipped by 0 bases and J by 7 bases, with 9 bases between them. The CDR3 here is CASSQDVSHGELFF. CDR3 DNA: TGCGCCAGCAGCCAAGATGTGTCCCACGGGGAGCTGTTTTTT.

The V and J genes are TRBV5-1 and TRBJ2-3, with D tentatively TRBD2 (7 bases). Between the trimmed V and J ends, which lost 0 bases and 5 bases, there was a span of 16 bases. Germline V gene lookup returns CDR1 SGHRS and CDR2 YFSETQ. The CDR3 sequence is 16 residues long. CDR3 coding DNA: TGCGCCAGCAGCTTGGAAGGGGGGGGGCAGGGAGATACGCAGTATTTT. This gives the protein CASSLEGGGQGDTQYF.

This clone was detected a few times. The chain employs TRBV5-6 and TRBJ2-3; D possibly corresponds to TRBD1 (5 bases). The CDR3 contains 15 residues. CDR1 and CDR2 (germline): SGHDT, YYEEEE. V was pared by 4 bases and J by 0 bases, with 12 bases between. For the CDR3, the DNA is TGTGCCAGCAGCCCCCGACAGTCTAGCACAGATACGCAGTATTTT. This translates into CASSPRQSSTDTQYF.

The chain links TRBV6-4 to TRBJ1-1; possibly TRBD1 for D (6 bases). Germline V CDR1 and CDR2: MRHNA, SNTAGT. Trimming removed 3 bases from V and 5 bases from J, with 16 bases in between. CDR3 length equals 15 residues. This chain's CDR3 is CASSDDSRGTTEAFF. CDR3 nucleotides: TGTGCCAGCAGTGATGACTCTCGTGGGACAACTGAAGCTTTCTTT.

The gene calls are TRBV6-5 and TRBJ2-5; D might be TRBD1 (6 bases). The CDR3 totals 14 residues. Trimming removed 3 bases from V and 4 bases from J, with 12 bases in between. In germline, CDR1 is MNHEY, CDR2 SVGAGI. The CDR3: CASSYYLGGETQYF. The CDR3 coding sequence is TGTGCCAGCAGTTATTATCTAGGGGGAGAGACCCAGTACTTC.

This chain uses TRBV10-2 with TRBJ2-2, with D unresolved. V was clipped by 8 bases and J by 6 bases, with 7 bases between them. The CDR3 is 11 residues long. From germline, CDR1 is WSHSY and CDR2 SAAADI. CDR3: CASLVAGELFF. As DNA, the CDR3 is TGCGCCAGCCTAGTTGCCGGGGAGCTGTTTTTT.

About this clone itself: A read error may produce the germline difference seen at one junction end. The genes are TRBV9 and TRBJ2-2; possible D gene TRBD1, 6 bases. Germline V gene sequence: CDR1 SGDLS, CDR2 YYNGEE. This CDR3 spans 13 amino acids. CDR3 in DNA: TGTGCCAGCACCGTAGGGGGCACCGGGGAGCTGTTTTTT. Protein product: CASTVGGTGELFF. Full variable domain (remainder filled in from reference TRBV9 and TRBJ2-2): DSGVTQTPKHLITATGQRVTLRCSPRSGDLSVYWYQQSLDQGLQFLIQYYNGEERAKGNILERFSAQQFPDLHSELNLSSLELGDSALYFCASTVGGTGELFFGEGSRLTVL.

The chain is built from TRBV29-1 and TRBJ1-1, with D possibly matching TRBD1 (6 bases). The germline CDR1 and CDR2 sequences are SQVTM and ANQGSEA. V lost 8 bases and J lost 7, with 11 bases in between. CDR3 length equals 10 residues. CDR3 protein: CSTADSEAFF. CDR3 bases: TGCAGCACAGCGGACAGTGAAGCTTTCTTT.

The chain combines TRBV7-2 with TRBJ2-7; no definite D call. The V and J ends lost 0 bases and 6 bases respectively, with 9 bases between them. CDR1 is SGHTA, CDR2 FQGNSA, per germline. The CDR3 has 13 amino acids. The CDR3 DNA sequence: TGTGCCAGCAGCTTAGCCGGGCGACCCGAGCAGTACTTC. Its translation is CASSLAGRPEQYF.

The chain is built from TRBV5-6 and TRBJ1-1, with D perhaps matching TRBD1 (5 bases). The V gene lost 2 bases and the J gene lost 0 bases, with 11 bases spanning the gap. CDR1 is SGHDT, CDR2 YYEEEE, per germline. The CDR3 extends over 15 amino acids. The DNA for the CDR3 is TGTGCCAGCAGCTTTGGTAGGGGCATGAACACTGAAGCTTTCTTT. This sequence encodes CASSFGRGMNTEAFF.

The chain joins TRBV27 to TRBJ1-1; D is unresolved. CDR3 size: 11 residues. Germline V gene lookup returns CDR1 MNHEY and CDR2 SMNVEV (reference sequence). The V end lost 9 bases, the J end lost 4 bases, and 9 bases lay between the germline ends. CDR3 coding DNA: TGTGCCAGTTCCGTGGGCACTGAAGCTTTCTTT. This encodes CASSVGTEAFF.

The chain links TRBV15 to TRBJ2-3; D gene unclear. Germline CDR1 is LNHNV and CDR2 is YYDKDF (reference sequence). V was clipped by 8 bases and J by 4 bases, with 10 bases between them. The CDR3 is 12 residues long. DNA for the CDR3: TGTGCCACCGGAACTCGGGCAGATACGCAGTATTTT. This encodes CATGTRADTQYF.

The chain uses TRBV6-5 and TRBJ2-7, with D perhaps TRBD1 (5 bases). The V gene's germline CDR1 is MNHEY and CDR2 SVGAGI. CDR3 size: 14 residues. Trimming removed 6 bases from V and 5 bases from J, with 17 bases in between. In DNA, the CDR3 is TGTGCCAGCAGCCAGGGAATACTTTCCAACGAGCAGTACTTC. This codes for CASSQGILSNEQYF.

V gene TRBV19 combines with J gene TRBJ1-2; D possibly corresponds to TRBD1 (6 bases). The CDR3 has 14 amino acids. Germline-derived CDR1 and CDR2 are LNHDA and SQIVND (reference sequence). Trimming removed 3 bases at V and 4 bases at J, with 12 bases between. The DNA of the CDR3 is TGTGCCAGTAGTATCCCCGGACAGAGCTATGGCTACACCTTC. This encodes CASSIPGQSYGYTF.